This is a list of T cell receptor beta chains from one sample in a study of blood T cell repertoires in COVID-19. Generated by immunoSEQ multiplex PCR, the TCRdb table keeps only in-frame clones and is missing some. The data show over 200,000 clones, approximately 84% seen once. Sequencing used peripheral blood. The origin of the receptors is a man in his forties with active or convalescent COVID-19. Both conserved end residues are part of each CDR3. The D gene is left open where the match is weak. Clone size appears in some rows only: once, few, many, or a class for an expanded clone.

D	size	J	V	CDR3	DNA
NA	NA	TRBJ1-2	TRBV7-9	CASSPSLPLGAGNYGYTF	TGTGCCAGCAGCCCTAGTTTGCCCCTTGGGGCCGGAAACTATGGCTACACCTTC
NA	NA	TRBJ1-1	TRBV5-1	CASAITTGNTEAFF	TGCGCCAGCGCAATAACCACAGGGAACACTGAAGCTTTCTTT
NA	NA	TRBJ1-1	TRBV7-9	CASSATGNTEAFF	TGTGCCAGCAGCGCCACAGGGAACACTGAAGCTTTCTTT
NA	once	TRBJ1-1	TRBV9	CASSARGHQGTEAFF	TGTGCCAGCAGCGCAAGAGGCCATCAGGGAACTGAAGCTTTCTTT
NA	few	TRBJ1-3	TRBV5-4	CASSRESASGNTIYF	TGTGCCAGCAGCCGGGAAAGTGCCTCTGGAAACACCATATATTTT
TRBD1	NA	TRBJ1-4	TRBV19	CASSIGQGADEKLFF	TGTGCCAGTAGTATAGGACAGGGGGCGGATGAAAAACTGTTTTTT
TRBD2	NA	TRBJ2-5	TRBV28	CASSRPTSGRDKKTQYF	TGTGCCAGCAGCCGACCCACTAGCGGGAGGGATAAAAAGACCCAGTACTTC
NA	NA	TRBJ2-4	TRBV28	CASSRANIQYF	TGTGCCAGCAGTAGAGCAAACATTCAGTACTTC
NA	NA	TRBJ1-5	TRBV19	CASSTVWGDRQPQHF	TGTGCCAGTAGTACTGTCTGGGGGGATCGACAGCCCCAGCATTTT
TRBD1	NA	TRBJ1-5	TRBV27	CASSQGAGQPQHF	TGTGCCAGCAGCCAGGGGGCAGGGCAGCCCCAGCATTTT
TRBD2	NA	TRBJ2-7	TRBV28	CASSSRLALEQYF	TGTGCCAGCAGTTCAAGACTAGCTCTGGAGCAGTACTTC
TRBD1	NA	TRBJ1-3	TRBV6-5	CASSLDRSGNTIYF	TGTGCCAGCAGTTTGGACAGGTCTGGAAACACCATATATTTT
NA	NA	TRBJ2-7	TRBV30	CAWSTQARWEQYF	TGTGCCTGGAGTACACAAGCGAGGTGGGAGCAGTACTTC
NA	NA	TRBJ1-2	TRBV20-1	CSALREAGYTF	TGCAGTGCTCTCAGGGAGGCGGGCTACACCTTC
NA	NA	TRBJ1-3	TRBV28	CASSLLGQGLGNTIYF	TGTGCCAGCAGTTTATTGGGGCAGGGTCTTGGAAACACCATATATTTT
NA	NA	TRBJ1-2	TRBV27	CASGPYTTGWDGYTF	TGTGCCAGCGGTCCGTACACCACAGGGTGGGATGGCTACACCTTC
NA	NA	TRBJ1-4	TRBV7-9	CASSKTEKLFF	TGTGCCAGCAGCAAGACAGAAAAACTGTTTTTT
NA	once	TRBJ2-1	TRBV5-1	CASSLTHIQTYNEQFF	TGCGCCAGCAGCCTAACGCACATACAGACCTACAATGAGCAGTTCTTC
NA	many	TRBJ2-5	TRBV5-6	CASSLVGFQETQYF	TGTGCCAGCAGCTTGGTCGGGTTCCAAGAGACCCAGTACTTC
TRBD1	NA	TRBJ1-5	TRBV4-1	CASSRTQGASTPQHF	TGCGCCAGCAGCCGGACACAGGGGGCGAGTACCCCCCAGCATTTT
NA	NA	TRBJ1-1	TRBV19	CASRAGVAEAFF	TGTGCCAGTAGGGCAGGGGTCGCTGAAGCTTTCTTT
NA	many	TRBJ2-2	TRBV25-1	CASSETAHTGELFF	TGTGCCAGCAGTGAAACAGCCCACACCGGGGAGCTGTTTTTT
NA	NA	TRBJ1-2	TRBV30	CAWSILHSPYGYTF	TGTGCCTGGAGTATCTTGCACAGCCCCTATGGCTACACCTTC
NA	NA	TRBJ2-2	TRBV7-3	CASSSGANTGELFF	TGTGCCAGCAGCTCCGGAGCGAACACCGGGGAGCTGTTTTTT
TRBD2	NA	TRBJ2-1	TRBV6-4	CASSEGLAGPNEQFF	TGTGCCAGCAGTGAAGGCCTAGCGGGACCTAATGAGCAGTTCTTC
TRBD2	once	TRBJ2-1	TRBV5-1	CASSLVGTTNEQFF	TGCGCCAGCAGCTTGGTTGGGACTACAAATGAGCAGTTCTTC
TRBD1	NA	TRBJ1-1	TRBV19	CASSPGQGLHTEAFF	TGTGCCAGTAGTCCAGGACAGGGGCTTCACACTGAAGCTTTCTTT
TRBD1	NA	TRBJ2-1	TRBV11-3	CASSFRDRDYEQFF	TGTGCCAGCAGCTTCCGGGACAGGGACTATGAGCAGTTCTTC
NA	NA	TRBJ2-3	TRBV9	CASSVGQGGKNTQYF	TGTGCCAGCAGCGTAGGGCAGGGAGGAAAAAATACGCAGTATTTT
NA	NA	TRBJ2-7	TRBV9	CASSVHPGGSSYEQYF	TGTGCCAGCAGCGTACATCCGGGGGGCAGCTCCTACGAGCAGTACTTC
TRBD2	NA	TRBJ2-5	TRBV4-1	CASSQKGQAGGGKETQYF	TGCGCCAGCAGCCAAAAAGGACAAGCTGGCGGGGGGAAAGAGACCCAGTACTTC
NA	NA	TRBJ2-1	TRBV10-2	CASSKSSYNEQFF	TGCGCCAGCAGTAAGAGCTCATACAATGAGCAGTTCTTC
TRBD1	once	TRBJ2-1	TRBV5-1	CASSRTTRQGVYNEQFF	TGCGCCAGCAGCCGGACCACGAGACAGGGGGTCTACAATGAGCAGTTCTTC
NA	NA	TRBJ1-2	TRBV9	CASSVAYTGPNKNYGYTF	TGTGCCAGCAGCGTAGCTTACACAGGCCCTAATAAGAACTATGGCTACACCTTC
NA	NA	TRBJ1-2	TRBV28	CASRQSGGIYGYTF	TGTGCCAGCAGGCAAAGCGGGGGCATCTATGGCTACACCTTC
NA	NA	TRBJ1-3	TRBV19	CASSVRDYSGNTIYF	TGTGCCAGTAGTGTCCGGGACTACTCTGGAAACACCATATATTTT
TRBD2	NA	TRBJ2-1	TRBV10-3	CAISEPALADNNEQFF	TGTGCCATCAGTGAGCCGGCGCTAGCGGACAACAATGAGCAGTTCTTC
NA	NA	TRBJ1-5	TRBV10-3	CAISEGTKLQPQHF	TGTGCCATCAGTGAAGGGACAAAACTTCAGCCCCAGCATTTT
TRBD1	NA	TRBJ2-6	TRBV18	CASSSETGARGANVLTF	TGTGCCAGCTCATCAGAAACAGGGGCAAGGGGGGCCAACGTCCTGACTTTC
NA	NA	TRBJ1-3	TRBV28	CATTEAGGYSGNTIYF	TGTGCCACCACGGAGGCGGGGGGGTACTCTGGAAACACCATATATTTT
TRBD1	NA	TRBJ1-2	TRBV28	CASSFRGQGRYGYTF	TGTGCCAGCAGTTTCCGCGGACAGGGGAGATATGGCTACACCTTC
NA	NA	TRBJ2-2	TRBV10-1	CASSEAGTGTNTGELFF	TGCGCCAGCAGTGAGGCCGGGACTGGAACGAACACCGGGGAGCTGTTTTTT
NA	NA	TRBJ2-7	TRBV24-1	CATSDFNIYEQYF	TGTGCCACCAGTGATTTTAACATCTACGAGCAGTACTTC
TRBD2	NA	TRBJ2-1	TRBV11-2	CASSLGGLAGDWNEQFF	TGTGCCAGCAGCTTAGGGGGACTAGCGGGAGATTGGAATGAGCAGTTCTTC
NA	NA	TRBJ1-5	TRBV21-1	CASSPHVGVGDQPQHF	TGTGCCAGCAGCCCCCACGTAGGGGTGGGCGATCAGCCCCAGCATTTT
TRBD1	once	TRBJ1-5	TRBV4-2	CASSQDGTGGHNQPQHF	TGTGCCAGCAGCCAAGACGGGACAGGGGGCCACAATCAGCCCCAGCATTTT
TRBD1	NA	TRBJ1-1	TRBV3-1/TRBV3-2	CASRRTGTNTEAFF	TGTGCCAGCAGGAGGACAGGGACGAACACTGAAGCTTTCTTT
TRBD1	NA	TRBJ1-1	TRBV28	CASSHRGPSTEAFF	TGTGCCAGCAGCCACAGGGGGCCTAGCACTGAAGCTTTCTTT
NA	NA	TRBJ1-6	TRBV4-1	CASSHREGGVDSPLHF	TGCGCCAGCAGCCACCGGGAGGGGGGTGTGGATTCACCCCTCCACTTT
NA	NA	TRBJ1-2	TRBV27	CASSYGARGHGYTF	TGTGCCAGCAGTTACGGGGCCAGGGGTCATGGCTACACCTTC
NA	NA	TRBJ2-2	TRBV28	CASSVGLGSTGELFF	TGTGCCAGCAGTGTGGGTCTGGGGAGCACCGGGGAGCTGTTTTTT
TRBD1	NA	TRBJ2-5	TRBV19	CASSKGQGSAETQYF	TGTGCCAGTAGCAAAGGACAGGGTTCGGCTGAGACCCAGTACTTC
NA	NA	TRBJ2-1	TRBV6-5	CASRALPFSYNEQFF	TGTGCCAGCAGGGCCCTGCCTTTCTCCTACAATGAGCAGTTCTTC
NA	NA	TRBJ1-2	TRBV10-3	CAISESPGVYDTF	TGTGCCATCAGTGAGTCACCCGGGGTGTACGACACCTTC
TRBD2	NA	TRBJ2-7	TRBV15	CATGRRGAAGGFPVEQYF	TGTGCCACCGGGCGGCGTGGTGCAGCGGGAGGTTTCCCTGTTGAGCAGTACTTC
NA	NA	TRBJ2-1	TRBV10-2	CASSESAVPSYNEQFF	TGCGCCAGCAGTGAGTCGGCGGTACCCTCCTACAATGAGCAGTTCTTC